This T cell receptor (beta chain) was identified during a study of regulatory T cells in long-lasting Graves disease. Study-level points and caveats: Whereas about a thousand public clonotypes were shared by new patients, persistent patients shared more, at 2,741. Small numbers of samples may have cut accuracy.

This clonotype was recorded many times. Antigen specificity is unknown. The authors built TCR beta libraries using iRepertoire HTBI primers and Arm-PCR of CDR3 regions. Using its own MiXCR run on the multiplex PCR reads, TCRdb lists one record per CDR3 protein. Of 500,000 to 800,000 distinct CDR3 sequences listed, around 30% were seen once; the top ten hold around 40%. Time point reported: persistent/refractory GD, antithyroid drugs over 5 years with positive TRAb. PBMC RNA served as the TCR library source. Investigators report Graves' disease was diagnosed under American Thyroid Association guidelines. The clonotype originates from a female donor with Graves disease. The material sequenced was peripheral blood mononuclear cells (PBMCs), taken when the disease was refractory, from a patient treated with antithyroid drugs.

CDR3: CASSSSRLYEQYF. The DNA for the CDR3 is TGTGCCAGCAGCTCCTCGAGGCTCTACGAGCAGTACTTC. The chain uses TRBV6-5 and TRBJ2-7; D is unresolved. Germline V gene data show CDR1 as MNHEY and CDR2 as SVGAGI. The CDR3 runs to 13 residues. Trimming took off 6 bases at V and 3 bases at J, with 12 bases between the two ends.